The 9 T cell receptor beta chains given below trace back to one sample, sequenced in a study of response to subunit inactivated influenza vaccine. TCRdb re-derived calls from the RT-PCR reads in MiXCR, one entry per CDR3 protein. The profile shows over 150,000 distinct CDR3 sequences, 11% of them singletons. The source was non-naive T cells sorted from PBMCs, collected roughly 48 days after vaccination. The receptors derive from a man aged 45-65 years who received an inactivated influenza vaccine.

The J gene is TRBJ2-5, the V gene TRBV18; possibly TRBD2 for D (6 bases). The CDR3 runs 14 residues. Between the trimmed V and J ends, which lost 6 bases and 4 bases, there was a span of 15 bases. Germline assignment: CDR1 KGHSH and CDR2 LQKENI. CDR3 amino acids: CASSPFNGGETQYF. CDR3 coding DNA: TGTGCCAGCTCCCCATTTAACGGGGGAGAGACCCAGTACTTC.

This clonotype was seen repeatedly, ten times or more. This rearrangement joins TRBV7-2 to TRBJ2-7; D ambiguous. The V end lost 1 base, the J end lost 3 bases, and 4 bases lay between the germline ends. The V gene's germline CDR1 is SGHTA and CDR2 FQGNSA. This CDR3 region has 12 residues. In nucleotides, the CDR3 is TGTGCCAGCAGCTTAGTAAACTACGAGCAGTACTTC. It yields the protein CASSLVNYEQYF.

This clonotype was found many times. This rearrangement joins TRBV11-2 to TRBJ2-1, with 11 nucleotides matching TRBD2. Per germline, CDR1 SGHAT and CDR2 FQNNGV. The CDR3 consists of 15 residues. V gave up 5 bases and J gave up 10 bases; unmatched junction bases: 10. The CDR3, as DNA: TGTGCCAGCAGCCAAAATAGCGGGGGGGCGTGGGAGCAGTTCTTC. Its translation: CASSQNSGGAWEQFF.

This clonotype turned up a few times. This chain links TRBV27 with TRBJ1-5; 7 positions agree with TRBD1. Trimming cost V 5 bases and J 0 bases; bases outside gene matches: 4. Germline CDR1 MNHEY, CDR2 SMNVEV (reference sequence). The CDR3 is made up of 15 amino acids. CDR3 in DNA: TGTGCCAGCAGTGCCAGGGGGAATAGCAATCAGCCCCAGCATTTT. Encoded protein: CASSARGNSNQPQHF.

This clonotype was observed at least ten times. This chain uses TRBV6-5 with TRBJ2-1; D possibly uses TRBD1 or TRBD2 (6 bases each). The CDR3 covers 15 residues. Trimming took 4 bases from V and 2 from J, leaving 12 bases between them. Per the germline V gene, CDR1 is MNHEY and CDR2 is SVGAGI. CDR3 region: CASSWGDIPYNEQFF. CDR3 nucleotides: TGTGCCAGCAGTTGGGGGGACATCCCCTACAATGAGCAGTTCTTC.

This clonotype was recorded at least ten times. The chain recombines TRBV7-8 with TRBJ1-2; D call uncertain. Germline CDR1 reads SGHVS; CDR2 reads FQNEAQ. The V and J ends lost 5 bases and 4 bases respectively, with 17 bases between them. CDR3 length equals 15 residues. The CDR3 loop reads CASSPRRVVPYGYTF. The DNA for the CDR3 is TGTGCCAGCAGCCCAAGGAGGGTAGTACCCTATGGCTACACCTTC. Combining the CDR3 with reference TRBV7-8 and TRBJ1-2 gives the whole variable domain GAGVSQSPRYKVAKRGQDVALRCDPISGHVSLFWYQQALGQGPEFLTYFQNEAQLDKSGLPSDRFFAERPEGSVSTLKIQRTQQEDSAVYLCASSPRRVVPYGYTFGSGTRLTVV.

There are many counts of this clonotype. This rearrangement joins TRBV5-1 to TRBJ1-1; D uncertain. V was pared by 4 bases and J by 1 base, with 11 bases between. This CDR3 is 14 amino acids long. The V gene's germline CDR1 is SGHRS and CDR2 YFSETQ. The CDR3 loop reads CASSLGKENTEAFF. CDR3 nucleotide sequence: TGCGCCAGCAGCCTAGGGAAGGAGAACACTGAAGCTTTCTTT.

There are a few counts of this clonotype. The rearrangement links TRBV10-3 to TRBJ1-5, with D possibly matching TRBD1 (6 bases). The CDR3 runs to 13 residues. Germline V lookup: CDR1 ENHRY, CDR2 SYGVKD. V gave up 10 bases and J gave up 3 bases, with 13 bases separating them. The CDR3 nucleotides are TGTGCCACCCGACAGGCGGTCAATCAGCCCCAGCATTTT. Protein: CATRQAVNQPQHF.

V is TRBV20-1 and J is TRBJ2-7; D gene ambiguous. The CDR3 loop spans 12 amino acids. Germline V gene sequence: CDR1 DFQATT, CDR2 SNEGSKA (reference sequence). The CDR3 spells CLLQRASYEQYF. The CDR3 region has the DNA TGCCTACTTCAAAGGGCGTCCTACGAGCAGTACTTC.